This TCR beta chain was observed in a study of human T cells and chemical hapten exposure. As for the study in general: Throughout a study of 20 to 30 weeks, patients underwent weekly scalp administration of diphenylcyclopropenone doses. From small differences in pooled library volume came most of the variation in per-sample TCR yields.

Time point described: pre-sensitization, week 0. Treatment described: therapeutic diphenylcyclopropenone sensitization with weekly scalp DPC. MiXCR was run by TCRdb on the RACE reads, yielding one entry per CDR3 protein. The sample gives some 90,000 distinct CDR3 sequences, approximately 9% of which show up once; around 2.6% is in the top ten. This clonotype was recorded only once. Antigen specificity is unknown. Whole-study findings and limits: Among expanded TCRs, significantly more large CDR3 similarity clusters formed than among controls.

The germline V gene has CDR1 LGHDT and CDR2 YNNKEL (reference sequence). The V and J ends lost 1 base and 1 base, in that order; junction bases with no gene match: 7. The CDR3 contains 16 residues. The V gene is TRBV3-1, the J gene TRBJ2-7; 7 bases map to TRBD2. This sequence was found in a man aged 35-49 years with alopecia areata. Some clones in this sample may be carry-over from other donors' samples. The sample was whole blood, taken in connection with sensitization to the hapten diphenylcyclopropenone (DPC). The CDR3, as DNA: TGTGCCAGCAGCCAAGGGCCTAGCGGTGCTTCCTACGAGCAGTACTTC. It encodes CASSQGPSGASYEQYF.